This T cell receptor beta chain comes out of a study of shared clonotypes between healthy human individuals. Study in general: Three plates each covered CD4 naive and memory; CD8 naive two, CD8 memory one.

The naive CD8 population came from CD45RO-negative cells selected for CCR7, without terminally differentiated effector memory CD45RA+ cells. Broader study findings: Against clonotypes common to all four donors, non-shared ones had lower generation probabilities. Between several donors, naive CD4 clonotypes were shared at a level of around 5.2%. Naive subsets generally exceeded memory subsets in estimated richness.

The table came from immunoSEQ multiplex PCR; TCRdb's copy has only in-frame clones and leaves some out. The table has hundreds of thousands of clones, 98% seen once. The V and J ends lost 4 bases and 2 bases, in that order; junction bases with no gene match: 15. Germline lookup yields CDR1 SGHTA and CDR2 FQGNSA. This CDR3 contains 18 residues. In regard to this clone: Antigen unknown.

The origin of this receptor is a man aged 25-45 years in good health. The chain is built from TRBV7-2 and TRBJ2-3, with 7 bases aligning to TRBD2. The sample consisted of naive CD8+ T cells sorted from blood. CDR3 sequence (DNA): TGTGCCAGCAGCTCCAACCGAATTCAGCGGGACCTCACAGATACGCAGTATTTT. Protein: CASSSNRIQRDLTDTQYF.